This T cell receptor beta chain comes out of a study of blood T cell repertoires in COVID-19. Whole-study context: PBMCs, B-cell-depleted T cells, or T cells provided the cDNA or gDNA that made up the material.

Authors' processing steps: Estimated nucleated cell counts came from reference gene primer amplification. Repertoires were generated with immunoSEQ multiplex PCR, while TCRdb's copy carries only in-frame clones and drops some. V, J and clone size derive from that table, while D and trimming were established from the DNA sequence. Counted here are about 140,000 clones, roughly 85% occurring once; the ten biggest clones make up 2.5% to 3.5%. Germline V gene sequence: CDR1 LNHDA, CDR2 SQIVND (reference sequence). The CDR3 covers 15 residues. Trimming removed 1 base from V and 11 bases from J; junction bases left unmatched: 5.

The sequencing input was peripheral blood. The receptor's source is a man between 45 and 60 years old with acute or convalescent COVID-19. The rearrangement joins TRBV19 to TRBJ1-6; TRBD1 aligns across 10 bases. As DNA, the CDR3 is TGTGCCAGTAGTATAGGGGGACAGGGGTTAACACCCCTCCACTTT. It specifies CASSIGGQGLTPLHF.